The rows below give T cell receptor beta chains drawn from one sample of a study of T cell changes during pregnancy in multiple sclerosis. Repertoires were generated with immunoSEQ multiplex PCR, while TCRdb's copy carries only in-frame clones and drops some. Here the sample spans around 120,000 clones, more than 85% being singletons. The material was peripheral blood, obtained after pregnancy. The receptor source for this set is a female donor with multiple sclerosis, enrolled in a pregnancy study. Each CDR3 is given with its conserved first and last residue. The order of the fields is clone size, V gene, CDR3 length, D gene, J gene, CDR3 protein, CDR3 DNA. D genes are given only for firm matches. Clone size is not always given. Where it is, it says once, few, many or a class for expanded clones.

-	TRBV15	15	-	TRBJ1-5	CATSRGSRGNQPQHF	TGTGCCACCAGCAGAGGTTCGAGGGGCAATCAGCCCCAGCATTTT
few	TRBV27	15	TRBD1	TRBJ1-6	CASGNDRGFLSPLHF	TGTGCCAGCGGGAACGACAGGGGCTTCCTCTCACCCCTCCACTTT
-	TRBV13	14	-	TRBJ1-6	CASSLLQQNSPLHF	TGTGCCAGCAGCTTATTACAGCAGAATTCACCCCTCCACTTT
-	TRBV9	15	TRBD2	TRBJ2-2	CASSEGGGNTGELFF	TGTGCCAGCAGCGAGGGCGGGGGGAACACCGGGGAGCTGTTTTTT
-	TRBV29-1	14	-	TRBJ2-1	CSVAVTEIYNEQFF	TGCAGCGTGGCGGTGACAGAGATTTACAATGAGCAGTTCTTC
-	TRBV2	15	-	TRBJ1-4	CASTNQGSHNEKLFF	TGTGCCAGCACGAACCAGGGCTCTCATAATGAAAAACTGTTTTTT
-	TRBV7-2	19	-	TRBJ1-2	CASSLVRVTLRPSDYGYTF	TGTGCCAGCAGCTTAGTGAGGGTCACCTTGAGGCCTTCGGACTATGGCTACACCTTC
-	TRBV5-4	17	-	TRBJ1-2	CASSLEGPARANYGYTF	TGTGCCAGCAGCTTGGAGGGTCCCGCCAGGGCTAACTATGGCTACACCTTC
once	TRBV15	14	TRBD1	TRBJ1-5	CATCEGAINQPQHF	TGTGCCACCTGTGAGGGGGCTATAAATCAGCCCCAGCATTTT
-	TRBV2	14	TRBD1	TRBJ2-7	CASSDPGTGAEQYF	TGTGCCAGCAGTGACCCCGGGACAGGGGCTGAGCAGTACTTC
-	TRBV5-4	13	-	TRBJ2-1	CASSPDPGGEQFF	TGTGCCAGCAGCCCGGACCCGGGCGGGGAGCAGTTCTTC
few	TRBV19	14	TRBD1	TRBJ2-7	CASSSWTGRWEQYF	TGTGCCAGTAGTAGTTGGACAGGGCGGTGGGAGCAGTACTTC
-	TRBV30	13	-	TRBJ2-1	CAWTGLSYNEQFF	TGTGCCTGGACAGGGCTTTCCTACAATGAGCAGTTCTTC
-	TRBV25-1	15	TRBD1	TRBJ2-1	CASSVAGTAHNEQFF	TGTGCCAGCAGTGTGGCCGGGACAGCTCACAATGAGCAGTTCTTC
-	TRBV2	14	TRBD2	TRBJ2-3	CASTRAGGTDTQYF	TGTGCCAGCACTAGAGCGGGGGGCACAGATACGCAGTATTTT
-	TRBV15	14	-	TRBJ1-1	CATSRGGVGTEAFF	TGTGCCACCAGCAGAGGGGGCGTCGGCACTGAAGCTTTCTTT
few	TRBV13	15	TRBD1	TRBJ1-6	CASSFLDRGGSPLHF	TGTGCCAGCAGCTTCCTCGACAGGGGCGGTTCACCCCTCCACTTT
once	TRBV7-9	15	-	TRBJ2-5	CASSLDLAWQETQYF	TGTGCCAGCAGCCTAGATCTAGCTTGGCAAGAGACCCAGTACTTC
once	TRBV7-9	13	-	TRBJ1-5	CASSSRGDQPQHF	TGTGCCAGCAGCTCCCGTGGAGATCAGCCCCAGCATTTT
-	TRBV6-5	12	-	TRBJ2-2	CASSPSTGELFF	TGTGCCAGCAGCCCGTCCACCGGGGAGCTGTTTTTT
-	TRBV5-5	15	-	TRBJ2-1	CASSLEQSSYNEQFF	TGTGCCAGCAGCTTGGAACAGAGCTCCTACAATGAGCAGTTCTTC
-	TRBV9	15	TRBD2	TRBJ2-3	CASSAQAGGPDTQYF	TGTGCCAGCAGCGCCCAAGCGGGGGGCCCAGATACGCAGTATTTT
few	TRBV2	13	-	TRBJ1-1	CASSEGRNTEAFF	TGTGCCAGCAGTGAGGGGAGGAACACTGAAGCTTTCTTT
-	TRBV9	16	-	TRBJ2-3	CASSVLKFGGTDTQYF	TGTGCCAGCAGCGTATTAAAGTTCGGTGGCACAGATACGCAGTATTTT
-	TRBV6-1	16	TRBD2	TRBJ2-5	CASSKASGEGRETQYF	TGTGCCAGCAGTAAAGCGTCCGGGGAGGGTCGAGAGACCCAGTACTTC
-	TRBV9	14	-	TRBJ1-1	CASSVAELRTEAFF	TGTGCCAGCAGCGTAGCTGAATTGCGCACTGAAGCTTTCTTT
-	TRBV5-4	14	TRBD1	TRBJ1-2	CASGGQGPNYGYTF	TGTGCCAGCGGCGGACAGGGCCCTAACTATGGCTACACCTTC
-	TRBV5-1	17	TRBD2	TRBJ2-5	CASSWRGLAGRQETQYF	TGCGCCAGCAGCTGGAGGGGACTAGCGGGGAGACAAGAGACCCAGTACTTC
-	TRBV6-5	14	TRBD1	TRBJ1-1	CASSWGTGNTEAFF	TGCGCCAGCAGTTGGGGGACAGGGAATACTGAAGCTTTCTTT
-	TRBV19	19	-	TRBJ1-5	CASTTKRKAGHHSNQPQHF	TGTGCCAGTACCACTAAAAGAAAAGCGGGACACCATAGCAATCAGCCCCAGCATTTT
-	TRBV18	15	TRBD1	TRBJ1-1	CASSPGDRRNTEAFF	TGTGCCAGCTCACCCGGGGACAGACGGAACACTGAAGCTTTCTTT
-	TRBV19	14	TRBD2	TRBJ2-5	CASSSGGYQETQYF	TGTGCCAGTTCCTCGGGGGGATATCAAGAGACCCAGTACTTC
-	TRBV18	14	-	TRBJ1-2	CASSPAGANYGYTF	TGTGCCAGCTCACCGGCAGGGGCTAACTATGGCTACACCTTC
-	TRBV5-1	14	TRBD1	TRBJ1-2	CASSTGTGLYGYTF	TGCGCCAGCAGCACCGGGACAGGACTCTATGGCTACACCTTC
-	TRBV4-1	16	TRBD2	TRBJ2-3	CASSRPGGGQRNTQYF	TGCGCCAGCAGCCGCCCCGGGGGGGGGCAGCGCAATACGCAGTATTTT
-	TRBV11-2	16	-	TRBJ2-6	CASSLSGWSGANVLTF	TGTGCCAGCAGCTTGTCCGGGTGGTCTGGGGCCAACGTCCTGACTTTC
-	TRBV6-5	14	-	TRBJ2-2	CASSWATNTGELFF	TGTGCCAGCAGCTGGGCTACCAACACCGGGGAGCTGTTTTTT
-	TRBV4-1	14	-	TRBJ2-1	CASQAQSAHNEQFF	TGCGCCAGTCAGGCCCAATCAGCCCACAATGAGCAGTTCTTC
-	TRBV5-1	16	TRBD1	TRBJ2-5	CASSSDRGRGQETQYF	TGCGCCAGCAGCTCGGACAGGGGGCGCGGGCAAGAGACCCAGTACTTC
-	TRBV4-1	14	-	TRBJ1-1	CASSPRGGWAEAFF	TGCGCCAGCAGCCCCCGGGGGGGCTGGGCTGAAGCTTTCTTT
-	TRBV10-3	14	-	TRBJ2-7	CAISETGFGNEQYF	TGTGCCATCAGTGAGACGGGATTTGGGAACGAGCAGTACTTC
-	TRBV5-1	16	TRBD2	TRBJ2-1	CASSTAGTSPYNEQFF	TGCGCCAGCAGCACAGCCGGGACTAGCCCCTACAATGAGCAGTTCTTC
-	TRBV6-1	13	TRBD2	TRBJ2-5	CASTLAGEETQYF	TGTGCCAGCACCCTAGCGGGGGAAGAGACCCAGTACTTC
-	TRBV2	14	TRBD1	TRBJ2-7	CASSMGTGDYEQYF	TGTGCCAGCAGTATGGGGACAGGAGATTACGAGCAGTACTTC
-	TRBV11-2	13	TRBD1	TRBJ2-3	CASRDRGRDTQYF	TGTGCCAGCCGGGACAGGGGGAGAGATACGCAGTATTTT
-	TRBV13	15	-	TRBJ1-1	CASSGYGGAGTEAFF	TGTGCCAGCAGCGGGTATGGGGGGGCCGGCACTGAAGCTTTCTTT
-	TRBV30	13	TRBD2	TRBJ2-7	CAWSELATYEQYF	TGTGCCTGGAGTGAACTAGCGACCTACGAGCAGTACTTC
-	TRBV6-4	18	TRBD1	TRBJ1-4	CASSDPIARDRPNEKLFF	TGTGCCAGCAGTGACCCCATAGCCCGGGACAGACCGAATGAAAAACTGTTTTTT
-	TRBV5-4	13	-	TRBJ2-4	CASSLPGPNIQYF	TGTGCCAGCAGCTTACCAGGGCCGAACATTCAGTACTTC
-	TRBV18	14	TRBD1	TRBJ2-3	CASSLTGGTDTQYF	TGTGCCAGCTCACTAACAGGGGGCACAGATACGCAGTATTTT
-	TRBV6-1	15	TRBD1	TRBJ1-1	CASNRDRSRAIQAFF	TGTGCCAGCAATCGGGACAGGTCGAGGGCAATACAAGCTTTCTTT
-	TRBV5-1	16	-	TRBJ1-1	CASSLGQGLMNTEAFF	TGCGCCAGCAGCTTGGGGCAGGGGTTGATGAACACTGAAGCTTTCTTT
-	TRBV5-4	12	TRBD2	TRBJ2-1	CASSLGLAEQFF	TGTGCCAGCAGCTTGGGACTAGCGGAGCAGTTCTTC
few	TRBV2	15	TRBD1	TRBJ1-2	CASSAPDRGSFGYTF	TGTGCCAGCAGTGCCCCGGACAGGGGTTCATTCGGCTACACCTTC